This entry features one TCR beta chain sequence. What it recognizes is unknown. The time point is: persistent/refractory GD, antithyroid drugs over 5 years with positive TRAb. TCR sequences were obtained from RNA taken from PBMCs. Library construction for TCR beta used iRepertoire HTBI primers and Arm-PCR of CDR3 regions. TCRdb ran MiXCR on the multiplex PCR reads and lists one entry per CDR3 protein. The sample holds a few hundred thousand distinct CDR3 sequences; around 23% are singletons and the top ten take 25% to 30%. This entry belongs to a study of regulatory T cells in long-lasting Graves disease. Germline CDR1 SGHAT, CDR2 FQNNGV. This CDR3 region has 13 residues. Trimming shortened V by 1 base and J by 4 bases, and 7 bases separated the two germline ends. Study-wide results and caveats: Persistent Graves' patients showed less TCR diversity than newly diagnosed ones.

This sample comprised peripheral blood mononuclear cells (PBMCs), obtained when the disease was refractory, from a patient treated with antithyroid drugs. The genes are TRBV11-2 and TRBJ2-5; D may correspond to TRBD1 or TRBD2 (5 bases each). The source is a woman aged 40 to 55 with Graves disease. DNA for the CDR3: TGTGCCAGCAGCTTAGGGGGGATAGAGACCCAGTACTTC. Protein product: CASSLGGIETQYF.